This passage covers 21 T cell receptor beta chains from one sample sequenced in a study of technical replicates of blood from a handful of donors. Some clones are missing from TCRdb's copy, which holds only in-frame ones; the method was immunoSEQ multiplex PCR. The table has under 95,000 clones, 95% seen once. Sample: T cells isolated from PBMCs. Receptor source: a human donor in good health.

V usage is TRBV29-1 and J usage is TRBJ2-4; no clear D. The V end was cut by 3 bases, the J end by 0 bases, with 12 bases between. The length of the CDR3 is 15 residues. CDR1 is SQVTM and CDR2 is ANQGSEA in the germline V gene. Written as DNA, the CDR3 is TGCAGCGTTGAGAGCCCCCACCTAGCCAAAAACATTCAGTACTTC. Its translation: CSVESPHLAKNIQYF.

This clone is a singleton in its sample. V and J are TRBV19 and TRBJ2-2; D is possibly TRBD1 (6 bases). The CDR3 is 17 amino acids. The germline CDR1 and CDR2 sequences are LNHDA and SQIVND (reference sequence). The V gene lost 5 bases and the J gene lost 6 bases, with 22 bases spanning the gap. The CDR3 DNA reads TGTGCCAGTAGTGCCGGGACACAACCCAACCTAGCCGGGGAGCTGTTTTTT. Amino acid sequence: CASSAGTQPNLAGELFF.

V gene TRBV28 combines with J gene TRBJ1-6; D is possibly TRBD1 (5 bases). This CDR3 has 14 amino acids. The V end was cut by 9 bases, the J end by 4 bases, with 13 bases between. Looked up from germline, CDR1 is MDHEN and CDR2 is SYDVKM. As DNA, the CDR3 is TGTGCCAGTACCCGACAGAGGTATAATTCACCCCTCCACTTT. It codes for CASTRQRYNSPLHF.

The V and J genes are TRBV2 and TRBJ1-6; possible D gene TRBD1, 6 bases. The CDR3 is 18 amino acids. The V end was cut by 3 bases, the J end by 0 bases, with 15 bases between. Per germline, CDR1 SNHLY and CDR2 FYNNEI. As DNA, the CDR3 is TGTGCCAGCAGTGACCCAGGGGCCCCCAGCTCCTATAATTCACCCCTCCACTTT. Its protein product is CASSDPGAPSSYNSPLHF.

CDR3 nucleotides: TGTGCCAGCAGCTCACTGAGGGGGACAGCTCCCTGGAGGAACTACGAGCAGTACTTC. It specifies CASSSLRGTAPWRNYEQYF. The V call is TRBV5-4, the J call TRBJ2-7, with 7 positions matching TRBD1. The CDR3 contains 19 residues. Germline V gives CDR1 SGHNT, CDR2 YYREEE (reference sequence). Losses at the gene ends were 3 bases for V and 3 bases for J; bases not matched to a gene: 21.

The CDR3 here is CASSLISPGTGGWETQYF. Written as DNA, the CDR3 is TGTGCCAGCAGTTTAATTTCTCCCGGGACAGGGGGTTGGGAGACCCAGTACTTC. The rearrangement uses TRBV27 and TRBJ2-5; 11 bases are shared with TRBD1. Germline V gene sequence: CDR1 MNHEY, CDR2 SMNVEV (reference sequence). This CDR3 spans 18 amino acids. V shed 2 bases and J 5 bases; nucleotides not matched to a gene: 13.

The chain links TRBV4-1 to TRBJ1-1; tentatively, D is TRBD1 (5 bases). The V gene's germline CDR1 is MGHRA and CDR2 YSYEKL. The germline V and J ends were trimmed by 0 bases and 11 bases, with 16 bases remaining between them. The CDR3 is 14 residues long. The CDR3, as DNA: TGCGCCAGCAGCCAAGAATGGTCCAAAGGGGCCGCTTTCTTT. Protein product: CASSQEWSKGAAFF.

The genes are TRBV2 and TRBJ2-7; D unclear. Per the germline V gene, CDR1 is SNHLY and CDR2 is FYNNEI. Between the trimmed V and J ends, which lost 4 bases and 0 bases, there was a span of 7 bases. The CDR3 runs 13 residues. CDR3 sequence reads: CASSAGHSYEQYF. The CDR3, as DNA: TGTGCCAGCAGTGCAGGCCACTCCTACGAGCAGTACTTC.

This clone was seen only once. This chain links TRBV13 with TRBJ2-7; 8 bases match TRBD1. The length of the CDR3 is 15 residues. Trimming at V came to 1 base and at J to 2 bases, leaving 4 bases not matched to a gene. Germline assignment: CDR1 PRHDT and CDR2 FYEKMQ (reference sequence). The CDR3 nucleotides read TGTGCCAGCAGCTTAGAGGGGACAGGCACCTACGAGCAGTACTTC. Protein sequence: CASSLEGTGTYEQYF.

The chain has TRBV2 and TRBJ2-1; D might be TRBD2 (6 bases). V was pared by 6 bases and J by 1 base, with 16 bases between. The CDR3 contains 16 residues. The germline CDR1 and CDR2 sequences are SNHLY and FYNNEI. CDR3 DNA: TGTGCCAGCAGGACCCTTGGCGGGGTGTCCTACAATGAGCAGTTCTTC. It encodes CASRTLGGVSYNEQFF.

The chain employs TRBV2 and TRBJ2-1; 9 positions match TRBD1. In germline, CDR1 is SNHLY, CDR2 FYNNEI. CDR3 length: 14 residues. Trimming removed 8 bases from V and 7 bases from J; junction bases left unmatched: 9. This CDR3 is CASGPGQGRNEQFF. DNA of the CDR3: TGTGCCAGCGGACCGGGACAGGGCAGGAATGAGCAGTTCTTC.

V usage is TRBV7-2 and J usage is TRBJ1-5; possibly TRBD1 for D (6 bases). Trimming pared 3 bases from V and 10 bases from J, leaving 7 bases between. Per germline, CDR1 SGHTA and CDR2 FQGNSA. CDR3 length: 11 residues. CDR3 in DNA: TGTGCCAGCAGCTTGACAGGTCCCCAGCATTTT. It specifies CASSLTGPQHF. Full variable domain (remainder filled in from reference TRBV7-2 and TRBJ1-5): GAGVSQSPSNKVTEKGKDVELRCDPISGHTALYWYRQSLGQGLEFLIYFQGNSAPDKSGLPSDRFSAERTGGSVSTLTIQRTQQEDSAVYLCASSLTGPQHFGDGTRLSIL.

The rearrangement uses TRBV30 and TRBJ2-3; D perhaps matches TRBD2 (6 bases). CDR1 is GTSNPN, CDR2 SVGIG, per germline (reference sequence). This CDR3 spans 14 amino acids. V was shortened by 0 bases and J by 8 bases, with 15 bases between the two germline ends. The CDR3 is CAWSVPGGVPTQYF. The CDR3 nucleotides read TGTGCCTGGAGTGTACCCGGCGGGGTACCTACGCAGTATTTT.

CDR3 amino acids: CASSALQSSYEQYF. For the CDR3, the DNA is TGTGCCAGCAGTGCATTACAGAGCTCCTACGAGCAGTACTTC. The chain couples TRBV6-1 to TRBJ2-7; D not certain. The germline gives CDR1 MNHNS, CDR2 SASEGT. V lost 4 bases and J 0 bases, leaving 10 bases between the germline ends. This CDR3 has 14 amino acids.

The rearrangement joins TRBV7-9 to TRBJ1-4; 9 bases match TRBD1. Losses at the gene ends were 5 bases for V and 0 bases for J; bases not matched to a gene: 4. The CDR3 contains 16 residues. Germline V lookup: CDR1 SEHNR, CDR2 FQNEAQ (reference sequence). Here the CDR3 reads CASSPGQGTTNEKLFF. The CDR3 region has the DNA TGTGCCAGCAGCCCGGGACAGGGAACAACTAATGAAAAACTGTTTTTT.

The rearrangement links TRBV7-2 to TRBJ2-7, with TRBD2 identical over 7 bases. The germline V gene encodes CDR1 SGHTA and CDR2 FQGNSA. The V segment lost 1 base and the J segment 0 bases; nucleotides outside the gene matches: 3. This CDR3 has 15 residues. Here the CDR3 reads CASSLGAGDSYEQYF. In DNA form, the CDR3 reads TGTGCCAGCAGCTTAGGTGCGGGGGACTCCTACGAGCAGTACTTC.

This clone came up once. This chain links TRBV6-5 with TRBJ1-1, with D perhaps matching TRBD1 (5 bases). Between the trimmed V and J ends, which lost 5 bases and 0 bases, there was a span of 10 bases. The CDR3 is made up of 14 amino acids. Germline-derived CDR1 and CDR2 are MNHEY and SVGAGI. CDR3 residues: CASSRSRVNTEAFF. For the CDR3, the DNA is TGTGCCAGCAGTCGCTCCAGGGTGAACACTGAAGCTTTCTTT.

CDR3 DNA: TGTGCCAGCAGTTTAACCCGGGGTAGCGGCGCCTACGAGCAGTACTTC. It translates to CASSLTRGSGAYEQYF. The chain combines TRBV28 with TRBJ2-7; a weak D match, TRBD2 (6 bases). Per germline, CDR1 MDHEN and CDR2 SYDVKM. The CDR3 sequence is 16 residues long. The ends were cut back, 2 bases at V and 2 bases at J, with 16 bases in the middle.

The chain joins TRBV6-5 to TRBJ1-1; D remains ambiguous. Trimming took off 0 bases at V and 7 bases at J, with 12 bases between the two ends. The germline gives CDR1 MNHEY, CDR2 SVGAGI. The CDR3 spans 14 residues. DNA of the CDR3: TGTGCCAGCAGTTACTCGATTCCCGTCAGTGAAGCTTTCTTT. As protein: CASSYSIPVSEAFF.

The rearrangement uses TRBV4-1 and TRBJ2-5; 8 bases map to TRBD1. The length of the CDR3 is 13 residues. CDR1 and CDR2 from the germline V gene are MGHRA and YSYEKL. Trimming cost V 4 bases and J 5 bases; bases outside gene matches: 3. The CDR3 loop is CASSPRTGETQYF. The CDR3 nucleotides read TGCGCCAGCAGCCCCCGGACAGGGGAGACCCAGTACTTC.

The chain uses TRBV4-1 and TRBJ2-1; D may be TRBD1 (5 bases). Germline loops: CDR1 MGHRA, CDR2 YSYEKL. Trimming cost V 1 base and J 4 bases, with 23 bases left between them. The CDR3 contains 19 residues. The CDR3 DNA is TGCGCCAGCAGCCAAGTAGGGGCGAAGGGCTCGGTCCTTTACAATGAGCAGTTCTTC. Translated, it gives CASSQVGAKGSVLYNEQFF.